Sequencing of this T cell receptor beta chain was carried out in a study of T cells in pancreatic ductal adenocarcinoma. General study points: Tumor samples had fewer productive templates and approximately 8-fold fewer unique clonotypes than blood. No significant tumor-blood clonality difference; means were about 0.1 and 0.065. The resected pancreatic cancer cohort was biased toward the minority with early-stage disease.

Selected pancreatic ductal adenocarcinoma patients had undergone surgery without neoadjuvant therapy. The germline CDR1 and CDR2 sequences are SGHRS and YFSETQ. The CDR3 runs to 15 residues. V was pared by 3 bases and J by 7 bases, with 8 bases of the junction left unmatched. About this clone itself: Antigen unknown.

Clones were sequenced by immunoSEQ multiplex PCR, and TCRdb holds only the in-frame ones, with some missing. The sample carries roughly 100,000 clones, 90% to 95% recorded once. V is TRBV5-1 and J is TRBJ2-5, with 11 bases lining up with TRBD2. The receptor's source is a human donor with pancreatic ductal adenocarcinoma. The sample consisted of PBMCs. CDR3 DNA: TGCGCCAGCAGCTATGGGACTAGCGGTACTGGGACCCAGTACTTC. Its protein is CASSYGTSGTGTQYF.